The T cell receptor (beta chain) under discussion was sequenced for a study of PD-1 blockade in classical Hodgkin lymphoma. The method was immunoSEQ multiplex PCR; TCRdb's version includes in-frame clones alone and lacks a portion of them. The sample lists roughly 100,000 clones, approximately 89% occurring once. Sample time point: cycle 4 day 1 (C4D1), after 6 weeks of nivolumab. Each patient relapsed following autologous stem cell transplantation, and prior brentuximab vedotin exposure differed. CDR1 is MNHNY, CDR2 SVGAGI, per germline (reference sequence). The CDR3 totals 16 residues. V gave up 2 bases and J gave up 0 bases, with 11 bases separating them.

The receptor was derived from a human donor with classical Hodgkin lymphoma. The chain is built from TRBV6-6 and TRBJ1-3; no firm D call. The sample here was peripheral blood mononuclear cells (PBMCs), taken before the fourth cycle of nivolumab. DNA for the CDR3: TGTGCCAGCAGTTACATAGGGTACCTCTCTGGAAACACCATATATTTT. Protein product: CASSYIGYLSGNTIYF.